This T cell receptor (beta chain) came from a study of vaccination and CD4 T cells after COVID-19. For the study at large: At a median 72 days (range 14 to 241) after dose two, post-vaccine samples were obtained.

The V end lost 0 bases, the J end lost 5 bases, and 8 bases lay between the germline ends. This CDR3 is built from 15 residues. Germline values: CDR1 MNHEY, CDR2 SVGAGI. Of note for this clonotype: Its antigen remains unknown.

Whole-study findings and limits: In convalescent patients, a median approximately 86% of post-vaccine SARS-CoV-2-reactive clones appeared only after vaccination.

Sequencing of DNA taken from cultured CD4+ T cells relied on the Oncomine TCR Beta short-read assay. From cultured CD4+ T cells, genomic DNA was extracted. TCRdb processed the PCR reads anew with MiXCR; each CDR3 protein has one entry. The table lists 27,000 or so distinct CDR3 sequences, over 45% of them singletons. Treatment of the sample: approximately nine-day PBMC culture with coronavirus spike peptide pools or control peptides (ViraFEST assay). This TCR was recovered from a human donor who had recovered from COVID-19. The chain is built from TRBV6-5 and TRBJ1-6; D gene ambiguous. The sequenced sample was CD4+ T cells from blood, cultured in vitro. DNA of the CDR3: TGTGCCAGCAGTTACTCGGCAGCTAATAATTCACCCCTCCACTTT. The encoded protein is CASSYSAANNSPLHF.